The clone carrying this T cell receptor beta chain was detected a few times. This record belongs to a study of radiation and T cells in renal cell carcinoma. Study overall: Nephrectomy followed 15 Gy stereotactic body radiation by 4 weeks.

The method was immunoSEQ multiplex PCR; TCRdb's version includes in-frame clones alone and lacks a portion of them. The table lists around 140,000 clones, approximately 90% of them singletons. The CDR3 is made up of 14 amino acids. Trimming took off 5 bases at V and 0 bases at J, with 10 bases between the two ends. The V gene's germline CDR1 is SNHLY and CDR2 FYNNEI. Time point specified: baseline pretreatment blood. Sample treatment: 15 Gy SBRT to primary tumor, nephrectomy 4 weeks later. The clonotype was recovered from a woman between 70 and 85 years old with renal cell carcinoma. The rearrangement uses TRBV2 and TRBJ1-1; D unclear. The starting material was blood, obtained from a patient whose treatment included radiotherapy and nephrectomy. The CDR3 DNA is TGTGCCAGCAGTTCCATTACAGTGAACACTGAAGCTTTCTTT. It specifies CASSSITVNTEAFF.